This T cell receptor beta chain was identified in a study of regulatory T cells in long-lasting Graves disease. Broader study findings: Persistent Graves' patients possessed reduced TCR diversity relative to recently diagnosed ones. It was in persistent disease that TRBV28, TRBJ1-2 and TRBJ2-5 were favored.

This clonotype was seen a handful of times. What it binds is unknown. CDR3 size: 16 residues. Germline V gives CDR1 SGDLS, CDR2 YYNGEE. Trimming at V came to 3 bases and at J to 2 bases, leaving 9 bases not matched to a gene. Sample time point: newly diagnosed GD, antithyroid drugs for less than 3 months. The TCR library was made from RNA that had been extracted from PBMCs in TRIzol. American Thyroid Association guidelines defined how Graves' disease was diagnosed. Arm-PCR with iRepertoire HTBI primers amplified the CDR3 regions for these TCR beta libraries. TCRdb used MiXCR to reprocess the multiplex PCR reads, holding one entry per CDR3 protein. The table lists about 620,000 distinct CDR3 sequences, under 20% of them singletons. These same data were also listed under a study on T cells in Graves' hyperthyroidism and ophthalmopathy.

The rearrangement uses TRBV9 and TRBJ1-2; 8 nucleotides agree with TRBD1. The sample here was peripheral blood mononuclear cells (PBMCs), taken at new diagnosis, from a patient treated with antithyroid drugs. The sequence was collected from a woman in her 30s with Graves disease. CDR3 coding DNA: TGTGCCAGCAGCGCCCAAGCAGGGGGCGCGAACTATGGCTACACCTTC. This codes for CASSAQAGGANYGYTF. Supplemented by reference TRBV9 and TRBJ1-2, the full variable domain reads DSGVTQTPKHLITATGQRVTLRCSPRSGDLSVYWYQQSLDQGLQFLIQYYNGEERAKGNILERFSAQQFPDLHSELNLSSLELGDSALYFCASSAQAGGANYGYTFGSGTRLTVV.